These 10 T cell receptor beta chains share one sample of origin, sequenced in a study of identical twins listed by TCRdb under 2016. Library method: 5' RACE. Sequencing took place on an Illumina HiSeq 2000. In TCRdb, the public reads were trimmed at Q25 with fastp and aligned with MiXCR, with productive beta chains retained. Each record represents a unique CDR3 protein, reported with the most common genes and DNA among its rows. The sample table records some 320,000 distinct CDR3 sequences; 12% of these occur just once. The ten largest clones capture 7.2% of the sample. Another study also made use of these data, one on yellow fever vaccine responses in identical twins.

The source material was CD8+ T cells sorted from blood. Receptor source: a woman younger than 35 in good health.

There are a few counts of this clonotype. The rearrangement joins TRBV15 to TRBJ2-7; tentatively, D is TRBD1 (6 bases). Between the trimmed V and J ends, which lost 5 bases and 2 bases, there was a span of 13 bases. CDR3 length equals 14 residues. Germline lookup yields CDR1 LNHNV and CDR2 YYDKDF (reference sequence). The CDR3 protein is CATSRLQGTYEQYF. DNA of the CDR3: TGTGCCACCAGCCGATTACAGGGTACCTACGAGCAGTACTTC.

The table lists this clonotype with many counts. The chain carries TRBV12-3 or TRBV12-4 and TRBJ2-7, with TRBD2 matching 11 bases. This CDR3 spans 14 amino acids. Unmatched junction bases numbered 0, after V lost 3 bases and J lost 2 bases. CDR3 nucleotides: TGTGCCAGCAGTTTTAGCGGGAGGGCCTACGAGCAGTACTTC. It translates to CASSFSGRAYEQYF.

This clonotype was seen at least ten times. This chain uses TRBV4-1 with TRBJ2-3; D is unclear. Trimming stripped 3 bases from V and 4 bases from J, with 14 bases between. The CDR3 has 15 amino acids. The germline gives CDR1 MGHRA, CDR2 YSYEKL. DNA for the CDR3: TGCGCCAGCAGCCATAGGGTCTCCCAGTCAGATACGCAGTATTTT. Translation: CASSHRVSQSDTQYF.

This clonotype was seen only a few times. The rearrangement links TRBV7-9 to TRBJ2-5; TRBD2 agrees at 7 bases. J was trimmed by 5 bases and V by 4 bases; bases with no gene match: 10. The CDR3 has 15 residues. Germline V gene data show CDR1 as SEHNR and CDR2 as FQNEAQ (reference sequence). The CDR3 DNA reads as TGTGCCAGCAGCTCATGGGGCGGGAGTGAGGAGACCCAGTACTTC. This codes for CASSSWGGSEETQYF.

This clonotype was detected a few times. The V call is TRBV2, the J call TRBJ2-1; D remains ambiguous. Germline values: CDR1 SNHLY, CDR2 FYNNEI. Trimming removed 2 bases from V and 0 bases from J, with 11 bases in between. This CDR3 is built from 16 residues. This chain's CDR3 is CASSEFQPSSYNEQFF. In DNA form, the CDR3 reads TGTGCCAGCAGTGAATTTCAACCGAGCTCCTACAATGAGCAGTTCTTC.

Only one count was recorded for this clonotype. Here the CDR3 reads CASSFSAQGALTGELFF. CDR3 DNA: TGTGCCAGCAGTTTTAGTGCTCAGGGGGCGCTCACCGGGGAGCTGTTTTTT. V usage is TRBV12-3 or TRBV12-4 and J usage is TRBJ2-2, with 8 nucleotides matching TRBD1. CDR3 length equals 17 residues. Losses at the gene ends were 3 bases for V and 4 bases for J; bases not matched to a gene: 10.

This chain uses TRBV7-9 with TRBJ2-5; 7 bases line up with TRBD2. Germline loops: CDR1 SEHNR, CDR2 FQNEAQ (reference sequence). V lost 2 bases to trimming and J lost 5 bases; unmatched junction nucleotides: 8. CDR3 size: 15 residues. The CDR3 DNA reads TGTGCCAGCAGCTTAACCGCGGGAGCGCGGGAGACCCAGTACTTC. Protein: CASSLTAGARETQYF.

This clonotype was detected only a few times. The V and J genes are TRBV10-1 and TRBJ2-3, with TRBD1 identical over 8 bases. This CDR3 contains 14 residues. Trimming took 2 bases from V and 4 from J; bases not matched to a gene: 2. The germline V gene encodes CDR1 WNHNN and CDR2 SYGVQD (reference sequence). CDR3 in amino acids: CASSEQGAPDTQYF. CDR3 sequence (DNA): TGCGCCAGCAGTGAGCAGGGGGCCCCAGATACGCAGTATTTT.

This clonotype was observed a handful of times. The chain recombines TRBV5-6 with TRBJ2-1; 10 bases are a match to TRBD2. CDR1 and CDR2 (germline): SGHDT, YYEEEE. The CDR3 is made up of 16 amino acids. Trimming took 4 bases from V and 8 from J; bases not matched to a gene: 12. Here the CDR3 DNA reads TGTGCCAGCAGCCAGGGACTAGCGTTTCCCGGGGATGAGCAGTTCTTC. The encoded protein is CASSQGLAFPGDEQFF.

There are a few counts of this clonotype. The rearrangement links TRBV12-3 or TRBV12-4 to TRBJ1-2, with TRBD1 identical over 10 bases. J gave up 8 bases and V 7 bases, and 13 bases lay outside the gene matches. The CDR3 extends over 15 amino acids. CDR3 in DNA: TGTGCCAGCACCGATGACAGGGGGCGCCGGAAAGGCTACACCTTC. Protein product: CASTDDRGRRKGYTF.